A single sample gave rise to the 24 T cell receptor beta chains below, sequenced in a study of response to subunit inactivated influenza vaccine. From the RT-PCR reads, TCRdb called clonotypes with MiXCR, one entry per CDR3 protein. The sample records hundreds of thousands of distinct CDR3 sequences, 10% to 15% being singletons. The sample consisted of PBMCs from blood, taken on the day of vaccination. These receptors originate from a man aged 45-65 years who received an inactivated influenza vaccine.

This clonotype occurred once. The CDR3 DNA is TGTGCCAGCAGTAAGACAGTCAACTATGGCTACACCTTC. Translation gives CASSKTVNYGYTF. The chain couples TRBV6-1 to TRBJ1-2, with D perhaps TRBD1 (5 bases). The CDR3 has 13 amino acids. The V and J ends lost 5 bases and 2 bases respectively, with 9 bases between them. Germline loops: CDR1 MNHNS, CDR2 SASEGT.

This clonotype appeared a few times. The CDR3, as DNA: TGTGCCAGCAGCGGTCGCTCGGGACTAGCGGGAGCTGGTACGCAGTATTTT. This translates into CASSGRSGLAGAGTQYF. The chain recombines TRBV11-3 with TRBJ2-3; 14 nucleotides match TRBD2. This CDR3 spans 17 amino acids. Looked up from germline, CDR1 is SGHNT and CDR2 is YENEEA. V lost 5 bases, J lost 8 bases, and 12 bases stayed unmatched.

This clonotype turned up a few times. V is TRBV20-1 and J is TRBJ2-3; possibly TRBD1 for D (6 bases). Germline-derived CDR1 and CDR2 are DFQATT and SNEGSKA (reference sequence). The CDR3 is 15 amino acids. The V end was cut by 8 bases, the J end by 1 base, with 19 bases between. CDR3 loop: CSTRGITVRTDTQYF. The CDR3 DNA sequence: TGCAGTACCAGGGGTATTACAGTACGCACAGATACGCAGTATTTT.

J is TRBJ2-5 and V is TRBV7-2, with TRBD2 as a possible D gene (6 bases). V was clipped by 2 bases and J by 5 bases, with 12 bases between them. The CDR3 runs 14 residues. Germline V lookup: CDR1 SGHTA, CDR2 FQGNSA. The CDR3 sequence is CASSLSSSAETQYF. CDR3 bases: TGTGCCAGCAGCTTAAGTTCTAGCGCGGAGACCCAGTACTTC.

This clonotype has a count of ten or more. V usage is TRBV5-1 and J usage is TRBJ2-1; D ambiguous. The CDR3 is 14 amino acids. With 0 bases removed from V and 5 bases from J, the gap between germline ends came to 9 bases. Germline V gene data show CDR1 as SGHRS and CDR2 as YFSETQ. In DNA form, the CDR3 reads TGCGCCAGCAGCTTGGGGTCGGGCAACAATGAGCAGTTCTTC. It translates to CASSLGSGNNEQFF.

The gene calls are TRBV27 and TRBJ1-1; TRBD1 might be the D (5 bases). The CDR3 is 14 residues long. V was clipped by 0 bases and J by 3 bases, with 8 bases between them. Germline V gene data show CDR1 as MNHEY and CDR2 as SMNVEV (reference sequence). The chain's CDR3 is CASSLSAGYTEAFF. The CDR3 DNA reads TGTGCCAGCAGTTTATCTGCAGGGTACACTGAAGCTTTCTTT.

The rearrangement links TRBV20-1 to TRBJ2-7, with 7 bases that match TRBD2. Germline CDR1 reads DFQATT; CDR2 reads SNEGSKA (reference sequence). V shed 6 bases and J 5 bases; nucleotides not matched to a gene: 13. This CDR3 spans 14 amino acids. The CDR3 is CSAQQSSGDDEQYF. CDR3 in DNA: TGCAGTGCGCAGCAATCTAGCGGCGACGACGAGCAGTACTTC.

This clonotype was picked up one time. J is TRBJ1-1 and V is TRBV5-1; perhaps TRBD1 as D (5 bases). This CDR3 region has 13 residues. CDR1 is SGHRS, CDR2 YFSETQ, per germline. V lost 4 bases and J 5 bases, leaving 12 bases between the germline ends. CDR3 residues: CASSRQTGTEAFF. The CDR3 DNA reads as TGCGCCAGCAGCCGACAGACGGGAACTGAAGCTTTCTTT.

The chain has TRBV20-1 and TRBJ1-1; D unresolved. This CDR3 contains 15 residues. Germline assignment: CDR1 DFQATT and CDR2 SNEGSKA (reference sequence). Trimming removed 0 bases from V and 5 bases from J, with 16 bases in between. CDR3 region: CSARDPSRLVTEAFF. DNA for the CDR3: TGCAGTGCTAGAGATCCGAGCCGCCTGGTGACTGAAGCTTTCTTT.

This clonotype was seen more than once but under ten times. V and J are TRBV4-2 and TRBJ2-1, with 12 positions matching TRBD2. V dropped 5 bases and J dropped 0; count of bases not matched to a gene: 11. Germline V CDR1 and CDR2: LGHNA, YNFKEQ. This CDR3 is 19 amino acids long. CDR3 residues: CASSGGLAGYLSSYNEQFF. CDR3 coding DNA: TGTGCCAGCAGCGGGGGACTAGCGGGTTACCTAAGCTCCTACAATGAGCAGTTCTTC.

The rearrangement uses TRBV11-2 and TRBJ2-1; 11 bases map to TRBD2. Germline CDR1 is SGHAT and CDR2 is FQNNGV. This CDR3 has 19 amino acids. V shed 5 bases and J 0 bases; nucleotides not matched to a gene: 12. In DNA form, the CDR3 reads TGTGCCAGCAGCGCGGACGTAGCTAGCGGGAGGCTCTCCTACAATGAGCAGTTCTTC. It translates to CASSADVASGRLSYNEQFF.

This sequence joins TRBV18 and TRBJ2-2; TRBD2 might be the D (5 bases). This CDR3 is 14 amino acids long. The germline V gene encodes CDR1 KGHSH and CDR2 LQKENI. Trimming removed 3 bases from V and 6 bases from J, with 11 bases in between. CDR3 coding DNA: TGTGCCAGCTCACCGCCAAGGGAGTCCGGGGAGCTGTTTTTT. It yields the protein CASSPPRESGELFF.

Ten or more counts support this clonotype. This chain uses TRBV30 with TRBJ2-5; TRBD1 might be the D (5 bases). The CDR3 sequence is 12 residues long. CDR1 is GTSNPN, CDR2 SVGIG, per germline (reference sequence). The V end lost 5 bases, the J end lost 5 bases, and 12 bases lay between the germline ends. The CDR3 nucleotides are TGTGCCTGGGACGCTGGGGCCGAGACCCAGTACTTC. Its translation is CAWDAGAETQYF.

This clonotype was counted between two and nine times. The V call is TRBV25-1, the J call TRBJ1-4; possibly TRBD1 for D (5 bases). Germline CDR1 is MGHDK and CDR2 is SYGVNS. V lost 4 bases, J lost 8 bases, and 11 bases lay in between. This CDR3 spans 13 amino acids. Here the CDR3 reads CASSAGTAEKLFF. The CDR3, as DNA: TGTGCCAGCAGTGCCGGGACGGCAGAAAAACTGTTTTTT.

The sample holds a few counts of this clonotype. The rearrangement links TRBV11-2 to TRBJ1-2; 9 positions match TRBD1. Germline loops: CDR1 SGHAT, CDR2 FQNNGV. V shed 1 base, J shed 6 bases, and the junction held 6 bases outside the gene matches. The CDR3 length is 15 residues. In DNA form, the CDR3 reads TGTGCCAGCAGCTTAGGGGACAGGGTCGTCCATGGCTACACCTTC. Protein sequence: CASSLGDRVVHGYTF.

The V and J genes are TRBV7-9 and TRBJ2-7; possibly TRBD2 for D (6 bases). The CDR3 has 13 residues. V shed 5 bases and J shed 6 bases, with 14 bases lying between them. Germline CDR1 reads SEHNR; CDR2 reads FQNEAQ (reference sequence). CDR3 DNA sequence: TGTGCCAGCAGCGAGGGATCGGGGGTCGAGCAGTACTTC. Protein sequence: CASSEGSGVEQYF.

There are a few counts of this clonotype. The rearrangement joins TRBV7-7 to TRBJ2-1; maybe TRBD2 (5 bases). Germline CDR1 and CDR2: SSHAT and FNYEAQ (reference sequence). V lost 5 bases, J lost 4 bases, and 15 bases lay in between. This CDR3 contains 15 residues. The CDR3 DNA reads as TGTGCCAGCAGCCCTAGGACGGGATCATACAATGAGCAGTTCTTC. Amino acids: CASSPRTGSYNEQFF.

There are a few counts of this clonotype. The CDR3: CSVLVTRGAKNIQYF. For the CDR3, the DNA is TGCAGCGTTCTCGTGACTCGGGGAGCCAAAAACATTCAGTACTTC. This sequence joins TRBV29-1 and TRBJ2-4, with D perhaps matching TRBD2 (5 bases). The CDR3 loop spans 15 amino acids. Germline CDR1 is SQVTM and CDR2 is ANQGSEA. V was clipped by 5 bases and J by 0 bases, with 14 bases between them. Drawing the rest from reference TRBV29-1 and TRBJ2-4, the complete variable domain is SAVISQKPSRDICQRGTSLTIQCQVDSQVTMMFWYRQQPGQSLTLIATANQGSEATYESGFVIDKFPISRPNLTFSTLTVSNMSPEDSSIYLCSVLVTRGAKNIQYFGAGTRLSVL.

This clonotype was found many times. This chain uses TRBV2 with TRBJ2-3; 10 bases fit TRBD1. The germline V gene has CDR1 SNHLY and CDR2 FYNNEI. This CDR3 is built from 18 residues. Unmatched junction bases numbered 10, after V lost 0 bases and J lost 4 bases. The CDR3 loop is CASSEALVGTGESDTQYF. CDR3 sequence (DNA): TGTGCCAGCAGTGAAGCGCTGGTGGGGACAGGGGAGTCAGATACGCAGTATTTT.

The gene calls are TRBV28 and TRBJ1-5; the match to TRBD1 covers 9 bases. From germline, CDR1 is MDHEN and CDR2 SYDVKM. The CDR3 covers 16 residues. V was clipped by 6 bases and J by 6 bases; unmatched bases: 12. The DNA of the CDR3 is TGTGCCAGCAGCGGACAGGGGCGTACCGGAGGTCAGCCCCAGCATTTT. Translated: CASSGQGRTGGQPQHF.

The chain couples TRBV7-3 to TRBJ2-1; the D gene is possibly TRBD2 (5 bases). Trimming took 5 bases from V and 1 from J, leaving 12 bases between them. The CDR3 sequence is 15 residues long. CDR1 and CDR2 (germline): SGHTA, FQGTGA. CDR3 DNA sequence: TGTGCCAGCAGCCTTAGCGCGCGTTCCTACAATGAGCAGTTCTTC. Encoded protein: CASSLSARSYNEQFF.

This clonotype has just a few counts. The rearrangement links TRBV10-3 to TRBJ2-7; D is ambiguous. The CDR3 is 15 amino acids. Germline values: CDR1 ENHRY, CDR2 SYGVKD. Trimming took off 0 bases at V and 3 bases at J, with 12 bases between the two ends. The CDR3 reads CAISESTLLNYEQYF. CDR3 sequence (DNA): TGTGCCATCAGTGAGTCGACTCTCCTAAACTACGAGCAGTACTTC.

This clonotype was picked up many times. V is TRBV10-3 and J is TRBJ2-7; D call uncertain. CDR3 length: 15 residues. With 3 bases removed from V and 6 bases from J, the gap between germline ends came to 18 bases. Germline CDR1 ENHRY, CDR2 SYGVKD. CDR3 sequence reads: CAISERAPNLLEQYF. Here the CDR3 DNA reads TGTGCCATCAGTGAACGGGCCCCCAACCTCCTCGAGCAGTACTTC.

This chain joins TRBV12-3 or TRBV12-4 and TRBJ2-5; weak D call: TRBD1 (7 bases). V gave up 10 bases and J gave up 5 bases, with 17 bases separating them. This CDR3 has 13 residues. The DNA of the CDR3 is TGTGCCACCCGGGCAGGGGGGATGGAGACCCAGTACTTC. Its translation is CATRAGGMETQYF.